Listed below are T cell receptor beta chains from one sample, sequenced in a study of shared clonotypes between healthy human individuals. Produced via immunoSEQ multiplex PCR; TCRdb's table is partial and in-frame only. The data show some 2,000,000 clones, approximately 94% seen once. The sample was naive CD8+ T cells sorted from blood. Receptors originate from a man aged 18 to 35 in good health. Both conserved end residues are part of each CDR3. The D gene is left open where the match is weak. Expanded clones are given a class, and other clones once, few, many or no size at all.

j_call: TRBJ1-6
v_call: TRBV7-9
d_call: .
clone_size: .
cdr3_nt: TGTGCCAGCAGCTTAGAAGGCAATAATTCACCCCTCCACTTT
cdr3_aa: CASSLEGNNSPLHF

j_call: TRBJ2-4
v_call: TRBV4-1
d_call: .
clone_size: few
cdr3_nt: TGCGCCAGCAGCCAAGATGGGTACATTCAGTACTTC
cdr3_aa: CASSQDGYIQYF

j_call: TRBJ2-5
v_call: TRBV6-6
d_call: .
clone_size: .
cdr3_nt: TGTGCCAGCAGTTACAGGGCCGAGGGGCAAGAGACCCAGTACTTC
cdr3_aa: CASSYRAEGQETQYF

j_call: TRBJ2-7
v_call: TRBV5-4
d_call: .
clone_size: .
cdr3_nt: TGTGCCAGCAGCGCGCATAACTACTACGAGCAGTACTTC
cdr3_aa: CASSAHNYYEQYF

j_call: TRBJ2-2
v_call: TRBV6-5
d_call: TRBD1
clone_size: .
cdr3_nt: TGTGCCAGCAGACCTGGACAGGCCGGGGAGCTGTTTTTT
cdr3_aa: CASRPGQAGELFF

j_call: TRBJ2-3
v_call: TRBV2
d_call: .
clone_size: .
cdr3_nt: TGTGCCAGCAGGGGTGGACCCTTCTCCACAGATACGCAGTATTTT
cdr3_aa: CASRGGPFSTDTQYF

j_call: TRBJ2-1
v_call: TRBV27
d_call: .
clone_size: .
cdr3_nt: TGTGCCAGCAGTTCTTCAGACAGCAATGAGCAGTTCTTC
cdr3_aa: CASSSSDSNEQFF

j_call: TRBJ2-7
v_call: TRBV13
d_call: TRBD2
clone_size: .
cdr3_nt: TGTGCCAGCAGCTCCGGCGGGGTAGCGGGAGCCCTCGAGCAGTACTTC
cdr3_aa: CASSSGGVAGALEQYF

j_call: TRBJ1-3
v_call: TRBV6-5
d_call: .
clone_size: .
cdr3_nt: TGTGCCAGCTGGCCAAGCCTCTCTGGAAACACCATATATTTT
cdr3_aa: CASWPSLSGNTIYF

j_call: TRBJ2-7
v_call: TRBV28
d_call: .
clone_size: .
cdr3_nt: TGTGCCAGCTCCTTACGGGCAGGGAGCTACTACGAGCAGTACTTC
cdr3_aa: CASSLRAGSYYEQYF

j_call: TRBJ2-7
v_call: TRBV5-6
d_call: TRBD1
clone_size: .
cdr3_nt: TGTGCCAGCAGCTTAGGGACAGGGGTGACCGAGCAGTACTTC
cdr3_aa: CASSLGTGVTEQYF

j_call: TRBJ1-5
v_call: TRBV28
d_call: .
clone_size: few
cdr3_nt: TGTGCCAGCAGTTTCGAGGGATCGGGCAATCAGCCCCAGCATTTT
cdr3_aa: CASSFEGSGNQPQHF

j_call: TRBJ1-2
v_call: TRBV25-1
d_call: .
clone_size: .
cdr3_nt: TGTGCCAGCAGTGGACCCACGGGAGGTAACTATGGCTACACCTTC
cdr3_aa: CASSGPTGGNYGYTF